This is a list of T cell receptor beta chains from one sample in a study of blood T cell repertoires in COVID-19. Method: immunoSEQ multiplex PCR; TCRdb's copy keeps in-frame clones and lacks some. The sample has about 87,000 clones, around 88% seen once. Sequencing was performed on peripheral blood. Receptors originate from a human donor in a cohort sampled during active COVID-19. CDR3s include the opening cysteine and the closing phenylalanine or tryptophan. D genes are given only for firm matches. Expanded clones get a size class; other rows say once, few or many, or leave the size out.

d_call: -
v_call: TRBV6-5
j_call: TRBJ2-3
cdr3_length: 13
clone_size: -
cdr3_nt: TGTGCCAGCAAGACAGGTAGCACAGATACGCAGTATTTT
cdr3_aa: CASKTGSTDTQYF

d_call: TRBD1
v_call: TRBV28
j_call: TRBJ2-7
cdr3_length: 15
clone_size: -
cdr3_nt: TGTGCCAGCAGTTCCGGGACAGGGGCGCCTTACGAGCAGTACTTC
cdr3_aa: CASSSGTGAPYEQYF

d_call: -
v_call: TRBV7-2
j_call: TRBJ2-2
cdr3_length: 14
clone_size: few
cdr3_nt: TGTGCCAGCAGATCAATAAGGGGGACCGGGGAGCTGTTTTTT
cdr3_aa: CASRSIRGTGELFF

d_call: -
v_call: TRBV6-4
j_call: TRBJ1-1
cdr3_length: 16
clone_size: -
cdr3_nt: TGTGCCAGCAGTGACTTCAAAGGACAGATGAACACTGAAGCTTTCTTT
cdr3_aa: CASSDFKGQMNTEAFF

d_call: -
v_call: TRBV2
j_call: TRBJ2-1
cdr3_length: 15
clone_size: -
cdr3_nt: TGTGCCAGCAGTGTAGGCACTACGTCCTACAATGAGCAGTTCTTC
cdr3_aa: CASSVGTTSYNEQFF

d_call: -
v_call: TRBV6-2/TRBV6-3
j_call: TRBJ1-2
cdr3_length: 13
clone_size: -
cdr3_nt: TGTGCCAGCAGTTACGACAGAACCTATGGCTACACCTTC
cdr3_aa: CASSYDRTYGYTF

d_call: -
v_call: TRBV6-2/TRBV6-3
j_call: TRBJ1-1
cdr3_length: 15
clone_size: -
cdr3_nt: TGTGCCAGCAGTTTCTTGGGGGCATCAGACACTGAAGCTTTCTTT
cdr3_aa: CASSFLGASDTEAFF

d_call: TRBD2
v_call: TRBV4-1
j_call: TRBJ2-1
cdr3_length: 14
clone_size: -
cdr3_nt: TGCGCCAGCTCTGTGGCGGGGGGTCGGAATGAGCAGTTCTTC
cdr3_aa: CASSVAGGRNEQFF

d_call: TRBD1
v_call: TRBV24-1
j_call: TRBJ2-5
cdr3_length: 17
clone_size: -
cdr3_nt: TGTGCCACCAGCCCCGAACCCGACAGGGGGGGCCAAGAGACCCAGTACTTC
cdr3_aa: CATSPEPDRGGQETQYF

d_call: -
v_call: TRBV11-2
j_call: TRBJ2-6
cdr3_length: 14
clone_size: -
cdr3_nt: TGTGCCAGCAGCCCCCGGGTAGGGGCCAACGTCCTGACTTTC
cdr3_aa: CASSPRVGANVLTF

d_call: TRBD2
v_call: TRBV7-2
j_call: TRBJ2-7
cdr3_length: 15
clone_size: -
cdr3_nt: TGTGCCAGCAGCACTACTAGCGGGAGGAACTACGAGCAGTACTTC
cdr3_aa: CASSTTSGRNYEQYF

d_call: TRBD1
v_call: TRBV19
j_call: TRBJ2-2
cdr3_length: 16
clone_size: -
cdr3_nt: TGTGCCAGTCCGGTGGGAACAGGGGCCCGGGCCGGGGAGCTGTTTTTT
cdr3_aa: CASPVGTGARAGELFF

d_call: TRBD1
v_call: TRBV4-3
j_call: TRBJ1-5
cdr3_length: 15
clone_size: once
cdr3_nt: TGCGCCAGCAGCCTTACGACAGGGCGAGGGCAGCCCCAGCATTTT
cdr3_aa: CASSLTTGRGQPQHF

d_call: -
v_call: TRBV30
j_call: TRBJ2-5
cdr3_length: 13
clone_size: -
cdr3_nt: TGTGCCTGGACGGACGGTGGGGAGGAGACCCAGTACTTC
cdr3_aa: CAWTDGGEETQYF

d_call: -
v_call: TRBV27
j_call: TRBJ2-1
cdr3_length: 16
clone_size: once
cdr3_nt: TGTGCCAGCAGTTTTGACGACAGGAGAAACTACAATGAGCAGTTCTTC
cdr3_aa: CASSFDDRRNYNEQFF

d_call: -
v_call: TRBV18
j_call: TRBJ1-2
cdr3_length: 15
clone_size: -
cdr3_nt: TGTGCCAGCTCACCACCGGTAGGAGGCTCATATGGCTACACCTTC
cdr3_aa: CASSPPVGGSYGYTF

d_call: -
v_call: TRBV7-9
j_call: TRBJ2-7
cdr3_length: 14
clone_size: -
cdr3_nt: TGTGCCAGCAGCTTAGACTTGAGCTCCTACGAGCAGTACTTC
cdr3_aa: CASSLDLSSYEQYF

d_call: TRBD2
v_call: TRBV7-2
j_call: TRBJ2-3
cdr3_length: 15
clone_size: -
cdr3_nt: TGTGCCAGCAGCTTCTCCGGGACTAACACAGATACGCAGTATTTT
cdr3_aa: CASSFSGTNTDTQYF

d_call: -
v_call: TRBV7-8
j_call: TRBJ2-1
cdr3_length: 13
clone_size: -
cdr3_nt: TGTGCCAGCAGCATCACTAGCTTGTATGAGCAGTTCTTC
cdr3_aa: CASSITSLYEQFF

d_call: TRBD2
v_call: TRBV7-2
j_call: TRBJ2-1
cdr3_length: 17
clone_size: -
cdr3_nt: TGTGCCAGCAGCTTACAACCGGGCGGGAGGGCCGCAAATGAGCAGTTCTTC
cdr3_aa: CASSLQPGGRAANEQFF